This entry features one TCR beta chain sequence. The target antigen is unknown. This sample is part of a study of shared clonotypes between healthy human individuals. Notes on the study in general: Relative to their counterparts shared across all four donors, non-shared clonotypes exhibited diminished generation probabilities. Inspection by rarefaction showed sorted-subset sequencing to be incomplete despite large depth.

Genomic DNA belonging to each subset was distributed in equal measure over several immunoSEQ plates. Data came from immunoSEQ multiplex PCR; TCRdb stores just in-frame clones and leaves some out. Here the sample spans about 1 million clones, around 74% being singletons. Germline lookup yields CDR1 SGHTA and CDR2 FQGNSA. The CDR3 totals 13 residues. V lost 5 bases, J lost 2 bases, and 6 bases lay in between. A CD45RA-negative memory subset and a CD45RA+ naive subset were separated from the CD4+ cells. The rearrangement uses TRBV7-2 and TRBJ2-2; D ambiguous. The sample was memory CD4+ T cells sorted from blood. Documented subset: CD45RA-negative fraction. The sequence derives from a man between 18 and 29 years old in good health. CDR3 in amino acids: CASSPFNTGELFF. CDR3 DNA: TGTGCCAGCAGCCCCTTTAACACCGGGGAGCTGTTTTTT.